This TCR beta chain was sequenced during a study of T cell repertoires in cytomegalovirus infection. A word on this clonotype: Its target is not known.

A single record per CDR3 protein comes from TCRdb applying MiXCR to the reads. The sample has some 350,000 distinct CDR3 sequences, 25% to 35% seen once. The sequence derives from a human donor in good health (CMV status not recorded). Some clones in this sample may be carry-over from other donors' samples. The specimen was cultured PBMCs, collected from culture after CMV antigen stimulation.

The CDR3 reads CASSVGGAGNSPLHF. The CDR3 coding sequence is TGTGCCAGCAGCGTAGGGGGAGCAGGGAATTCACCCCTCCACTTT. The chain couples TRBV9 to TRBJ1-6, with D perhaps TRBD1 (5 bases). Germline V lookup: CDR1 SGDLS, CDR2 YYNGEE. The CDR3 totals 15 residues. V was pared by 0 bases and J by 7 bases, with 11 bases between.